These T cell receptor beta chains were read from a single sample in a study of T cell changes during pregnancy in multiple sclerosis. The table came from immunoSEQ multiplex PCR; TCRdb's copy has only in-frame clones and leaves some out. Of 75,000 to 95,000 clones in the sample, around 92% were seen once. The sample in question was peripheral blood, obtained after pregnancy. The receptors originated from a female donor with multiple sclerosis, enrolled in a pregnancy study. Each CDR3 is given with its conserved first and last residue. The D gene is left open where the match is weak. Some rows have no size entry. The others give once, few or many, or a class for an expanded clone.

D,V,size,J,CDR3,DNA
.,TRBV11-2,.,TRBJ1-2,CASSSITANYGYTF,TGTGCCAGCAGCTCAATAACAGCTAACTATGGCTACACCTTC
TRBD2,TRBV2,.,TRBJ2-5,CASNRLAVEGETQYF,TGTGCCAGCAATCGACTAGCGGTTGAAGGAGAGACCCAGTACTTC
.,TRBV27,.,TRBJ2-7,CASSSGLSYEQYF,TGTGCCAGCAGTTCAGGGTTATCCTACGAGCAGTACTTC
.,TRBV4-1,.,TRBJ1-1,CASSQDQHRVGDTEAFF,TGCGCCAGCAGCCAAGATCAACACAGGGTGGGGGACACTGAAGCTTTCTTT
.,TRBV11-3,.,TRBJ1-1,CASSLIAGTEAFF,TGTGCCAGCAGCTTAATCGCGGGTACTGAAGCTTTCTTT
.,TRBV6-1,.,TRBJ2-7,CASTGITYEQYF,TGTGCCAGCACAGGGATCACCTACGAGCAGTACTTC
.,TRBV5-6,.,TRBJ1-4,CASSFLTQGDEKLFF,TGTGCCAGCAGCTTTCTAACGCAGGGTGATGAAAAACTGTTTTTT
TRBD2,TRBV7-2,once,TRBJ2-5,CASSATGGKETQYF,TGTGCCAGCAGCGCAACGGGGGGGAAGGAGACCCAGTACTTC
.,TRBV6-5,.,TRBJ1-3,CASKQGTGNTIYF,TGTGCCAGCAAACAGGGAACTGGAAACACCATATATTTT
.,TRBV5-1,.,TRBJ2-2,CASSLDGRVGELFF,TGCGCCAGCAGCTTGGACGGGCGGGTCGGGGAGCTGTTTTTT
.,TRBV10-3,.,TRBJ1-2,CAISEGAGGHYGYTF,TGTGCCATCAGTGAGGGGGCAGGCGGCCACTATGGCTACACCTTC
.,TRBV12-5,.,TRBJ1-1,CASATSQLVTEAFF,TGTGCTAGTGCCACTTCGCAATTAGTCACTGAAGCTTTCTTT
.,TRBV5-5,.,TRBJ2-5,CASSLARTGETQYF,TGTGCCAGCAGCTTGGCCCGTACAGGGGAGACCCAGTACTTC
.,TRBV13,.,TRBJ1-6,CASTRDRLSNSPLHF,TGTGCCAGCACCCGCGACAGGCTGAGTAATTCACCCCTCCACTTT
TRBD2,TRBV11-2,.,TRBJ2-7,CASSFLSGRAYEQYF,TGTGCCAGCAGCTTCCTTAGCGGGAGGGCCTACGAGCAGTACTTC
TRBD1,TRBV9,.,TRBJ1-2,CASSPGQGSGYTF,TGTGCCAGCAGCCCCGGACAGGGGTCCGGCTACACCTTC
.,TRBV28,.,TRBJ2-5,CASSLGTLGQETQYF,TGTGCCAGCAGTTTAGGGACTCTCGGGCAAGAGACCCAGTACTTC
.,TRBV7-8,.,TRBJ2-7,CASSPGGVISYEQYF,TGTGCCAGCAGCCCCGGGGGAGTAATCTCCTACGAGCAGTACTTC
.,TRBV10-3,.,TRBJ2-5,CAISTGGRETQYF,TGTGCCATCAGCACCGGGGGTCGGGAGACCCAGTACTTC
.,TRBV14,few,TRBJ2-1,CASSPTRSYNEQFF,TGTGCCAGCAGCCCCACCAGGTCCTACAATGAGCAGTTCTTC
.,TRBV29-1,.,TRBJ2-7,CSVEDSSTYEQYF,TGCAGCGTTGAGGACAGTTCGACCTACGAGCAGTACTTC
TRBD1,TRBV19,once,TRBJ1-1,CASKAGTGGGSTEAFF,TGTGCCAGTAAAGCCGGGACAGGGGGCGGGAGCACTGAAGCTTTCTTT
.,TRBV5-1,.,TRBJ2-2,CASSLAVSSTGELFF,TGCGCCAGCAGCTTGGCCGTGTCGAGCACCGGGGAGCTGTTTTTT
.,TRBV19,.,TRBJ2-1,CASSIDLGASSYNEQFF,TGTGCCAGTAGTATAGATCTAGGGGCGAGCTCCTACAATGAGCAGTTCTTC
.,TRBV5-4,.,TRBJ1-5,CASSLGGGDQGQPQHF,TGTGCCAGCAGCTTGGGGGGAGGGGATCAAGGGCAGCCCCAGCATTTT
.,TRBV9,.,TRBJ2-5,CASSEGVAGAPRTQYF,TGTGCCAGCAGCGAGGGGGTAGCGGGTGCCCCTCGGACCCAGTACTTC
.,TRBV5-4,.,TRBJ2-2,CASSYGGPAGELFF,TGTGCCAGCAGCTACGGGGGGCCTGCCGGGGAGCTGTTTTTT
.,TRBV5-1,.,TRBJ2-6,CASSMEGTGANVLTF,TGCGCCAGCAGCATGGAGGGGACTGGGGCCAACGTCCTGACTTTC
.,TRBV5-1,.,TRBJ1-1,CASSLEGRGNTEAFF,TGCGCCAGCAGCTTAGAGGGTCGGGGGAACACTGAAGCTTTCTTT
.,TRBV27,.,TRBJ1-2,CASSLSGRGYTF,TGTGCCAGCAGTTTATCGGGCAGAGGCTACACCTTC
TRBD1,TRBV19,.,TRBJ1-1,CASSGRQGAVTEAFF,TGTGCCAGTAGTGGCCGACAGGGGGCGGTCACTGAAGCTTTCTTT
.,TRBV6-5,.,TRBJ1-5,CASSSQGSNQPQHF,TGTGCCAGCAGTTCTCAGGGTAGCAATCAGCCCCAGCATTTT
.,TRBV11-1,.,TRBJ2-5,CASSFQRFQETQYF,TGTGCCAGCAGCTTTCAGCGGTTCCAAGAGACCCAGTACTTC
.,TRBV2,.,TRBJ1-5,CASSLTRFSNQPQHF,TGTGCCAGTTCCCTAACCCGCTTTAGCAATCAGCCCCAGCATTTT
.,TRBV25-1,.,TRBJ2-5,CASSDPDQETQYF,TGTGCCAGCAGTGACCCAGACCAAGAGACCCAGTACTTC
TRBD2,TRBV7-3,.,TRBJ2-3,CASSRSGTSTDTQYF,TGTGCCAGCAGCAGAAGCGGGACTAGCACAGATACGCAGTATTTT
TRBD2,TRBV6-1,.,TRBJ2-7,CASSAGTSGNQPSYEQYF,TGTGCCAGCAGTGCGGGGACTAGCGGGAACCAGCCGTCCTACGAGCAGTACTTC
.,TRBV5-1,.,TRBJ1-3,CASSPPLRDSGNTIYF,TGCGCCAGCAGCCCACCACTCAGGGATTCTGGAAACACCATATATTTT
.,TRBV27,.,TRBJ1-6,CASSNREDFSPLHF,TGTGCCAGCAGTAACCGGGAAGACTTTTCACCCCTCCACTTT
.,TRBV2,.,TRBJ2-1,CASTVNENYNEQFF,TGTGCCAGCACGGTAAATGAGAATTACAATGAGCAGTTCTTC
TRBD1,TRBV2,.,TRBJ1-4,CASGARGHVSNEKLFF,TGTGCCAGCGGCGCCAGGGGGCACGTTTCTAATGAAAAACTGTTTTTT
TRBD2,TRBV6-1,.,TRBJ2-5,CASSAGLAGGQTQYF,TGTGCCAGCAGTGCGGGACTAGCGGGAGGACAGACCCAGTACTTC
.,TRBV19,.,TRBJ1-2,CASSIRVGDGYTF,TGTGCCAGTAGTATAAGGGTCGGGGATGGCTACACCTTC
TRBD2,TRBV5-1,.,TRBJ2-7,CASSLTSGTSYEQYF,TGCGCCAGCAGCTTGACTAGCGGAACTTCCTACGAGCAGTACTTC
TRBD1,TRBV5-1,.,TRBJ2-7,CASSGTGGSYEQYF,TGCGCCAGCAGCGGGACAGGGGGTTCCTACGAGCAGTACTTC
TRBD1,TRBV5-4,.,TRBJ1-2,CASSLGDRVDYGYTF,TGTGCCAGCAGCTTGGGGGACAGGGTAGACTATGGCTACACCTTC
TRBD1,TRBV5-5,.,TRBJ2-3,CASSSAAGGIDTQYF,TGTGCCAGCAGCTCCGCGGCAGGGGGTATAGATACGCAGTATTTT
TRBD2,TRBV27,.,TRBJ2-5,CASRDYSGTENQETQYF,TGTGCCAGCAGGGACTATAGCGGGACTGAAAACCAAGAGACCCAGTACTTC
TRBD2,TRBV10-1,once,TRBJ2-1,CASSTLAGINEQFF,TGCGCCAGCAGTACCCTAGCGGGAATCAATGAGCAGTTCTTC
.,TRBV9,.,TRBJ2-3,CASSVGAGFATDTQYF,TGTGCCAGCAGCGTAGGGGCAGGCTTTGCCACAGATACGCAGTATTTT
.,TRBV5-1,.,TRBJ2-6,CASSYLAGTGANVLTF,TGCGCCAGCAGCTACCTGGCAGGGACAGGGGCCAACGTCCTGACTTTC
TRBD2,TRBV4-2,.,TRBJ2-3,CASSQKGGLAGPITQYF,TGTGCCAGCAGCCAAAAGGGGGGACTAGCCGGACCTATAACGCAGTATTTT
TRBD1,TRBV6-5,.,TRBJ2-7,CASSYSWTGFKGEQYF,TGTGCCAGCAGTTACTCCTGGACAGGGTTTAAGGGAGAGCAGTACTTC